The 8 T cell receptor beta chains presented below share a single source sample, sequenced in a study of OX40 agonist ivuxolimab in advanced cancers. Sequencing used immunoSEQ multiplex PCR; TCRdb keeps in-frame clones, though not all of them. The table has 150,000 to 190,000 clones, approximately 94% seen once. The input for sequencing was CD4+ or CD8+ T cells sorted from blood, taken in a trial of the OX40 agonist ivuxolimab. The source is an adult with an advanced solid tumor such as melanoma, head and neck, liver or kidney cancer.

The CDR3 region is CASSPFGASNQPQHF. The CDR3 DNA reads TGTGCCAGCTCACCTTTCGGGGCGAGCAATCAGCCCCAGCATTTT. The V gene is TRBV18, the J gene TRBJ1-5; maybe TRBD1 (5 bases). With 3 bases removed from V and 1 base from J, the gap between germline ends came to 10 bases. There are 15 residues in the CDR3. Germline V CDR1 and CDR2: KGHSH, LQKENI.

The V gene is TRBV29-1, the J gene TRBJ2-7; D is uncertain. Germline V gives CDR1 SQVTM, CDR2 ANQGSEA. Trimming pared 3 bases from V and 5 bases from J, leaving 17 bases between. The CDR3 contains 14 residues. The CDR3 DNA reads TGCAGCGTTGAGCCGGGCCCCTCGTCGGACGAGCAGTACTTC. Its protein product is CSVEPGPSSDEQYF.

This chain connects TRBV19 to TRBJ2-1; D possibly matches TRBD1 or TRBD2 (5 bases each). V was cut by 3 bases and J by 4 bases, with 16 bases left in between. Germline V gives CDR1 LNHDA, CDR2 SQIVND (reference sequence). The CDR3 extends over 16 amino acids. The CDR3 sequence is CASSIRRRGEYNEQFF. The CDR3 bases are TGTGCCAGTAGTATCCGCCGGAGAGGGGAATACAATGAGCAGTTCTTC.

The chain carries TRBV5-6 and TRBJ1-3; 9 positions agree with TRBD1. Germline assignment: CDR1 SGHDT and CDR2 YYEEEE. The V and J ends lost 4 bases and 4 bases, in that order; junction bases with no gene match: 6. The CDR3 runs 15 residues. The CDR3 nucleotides read TGTGCCAGCAGCCCGGGACAGGGCTTAGGAAACACCATATATTTT. Translating it yields CASSPGQGLGNTIYF.

The V call is TRBV28, the J call TRBJ2-4; 7 nucleotides agree with TRBD1. Germline V gives CDR1 MDHEN, CDR2 SYDVKM. The CDR3 length is 19 residues. V lost 5 bases and J lost 1; bases outside the gene matches: 17. DNA of the CDR3: TGTGCCAGCAGTCTTCCTCCACCCGACAGGGTCACTGCCAAAAACATTCAGTACTTC. Translated: CASSLPPPDRVTAKNIQYF.

The genes are TRBV19 and TRBJ1-2, with 7 bases that match TRBD1. The CDR3 totals 15 residues. CDR1 and CDR2 (germline): LNHDA, SQIVND (reference sequence). Germline trimming cut 3 bases from V and 4 bases from J; bases unmatched to any gene: 8. For the CDR3, the DNA is TGTGCCAGTAGTATCCCCGACAGGGACCTCTATGGCTACACCTTC. Protein sequence: CASSIPDRDLYGYTF.

This sequence joins TRBV7-2 and TRBJ1-5, with D unresolved. V shed 0 bases and J shed 6 bases, with 12 bases lying between them. Germline loops: CDR1 SGHTA, CDR2 FQGNSA. The CDR3 sequence is 15 residues long. CDR3 DNA: TGTGCCAGCAGCTTAGCGTATTCTGGTGCTCAGCCCCAGCATTTT. The encoded protein is CASSLAYSGAQPQHF.

The V and J genes are TRBV6-1 and TRBJ1-4; D remains ambiguous. The V end was cut by 2 bases, the J end by 7 bases, with 14 bases between. Germline CDR1 reads MNHNS; CDR2 reads SASEGT. The CDR3 spans 15 residues. The CDR3 DNA reads as TGTGCCAGCAGTGAACGCTGGGGTGACGGTGAAAAACTGTTTTTT. Translating gives CASSERWGDGEKLFF.